A selection of T cell receptor beta chains follows, all from one sample in a study of cytomegalovirus exposure and HLA in healthy donors. Clones were read by immunoSEQ multiplex PCR, and TCRdb kept only the in-frame ones, dropping some. The repertoire consists of fewer than 200,000 clones, with about 80% occurring once and the leading ten covering 8% to 10%. Sequenced input: PBMCs. The source of these receptors is a man younger than 35 in good health and CMV-seropositive. CDR3s include the opening cysteine and the closing phenylalanine or tryptophan. The D gene is left open where the match is weak. Clone sizes are given selectively: once, few, many, or a class where the clone is expanded.

v_gene: TRBV4-1; d_gene: TRBD1; j_gene: TRBJ1-1; abundance: .; CDR3nt: TGCGCCAGCAGCCAAGTCGGGACAGCGAACACTGAAGCTTTCTTT; CDR3aa: CASSQVGTANTEAFF
v_gene: TRBV27; d_gene: .; j_gene: TRBJ2-7; abundance: .; CDR3nt: TGTGCCAGCAGTTTATCTTCCCCGCGGGGCTACGAGCAGTACTTC; CDR3aa: CASSLSSPRGYEQYF
v_gene: TRBV2; d_gene: .; j_gene: TRBJ1-2; abundance: .; CDR3nt: TGTGCCAGCAGTGAGAGGCAGACGTCCTATGGCTACACCTTC; CDR3aa: CASSERQTSYGYTF
v_gene: TRBV2; d_gene: TRBD1; j_gene: TRBJ2-2; abundance: .; CDR3nt: TGTGCCAGCAGTGAATCACGGACAGGGCCGAACACCGGGGAGCTGTTTTTT; CDR3aa: CASSESRTGPNTGELFF
v_gene: TRBV5-4; d_gene: .; j_gene: TRBJ2-2; abundance: .; CDR3nt: TGTGCCAGCAGCTTGCAGTCTGGCGGGCCCGGGGAGCTGTTTTTT; CDR3aa: CASSLQSGGPGELFF
v_gene: TRBV2; d_gene: TRBD2; j_gene: TRBJ2-1; abundance: .; CDR3nt: TGTGCCAGTGGACTAGCGTTTTACAATGAGCAGTTCTTC; CDR3aa: CASGLAFYNEQFF
v_gene: TRBV9; d_gene: TRBD2; j_gene: TRBJ2-5; abundance: .; CDR3nt: TGTGCCAGCAGCCTGGGGACTAGCGGGGTGGGAGAGACCCAGTACTTC; CDR3aa: CASSLGTSGVGETQYF
v_gene: TRBV25-1; d_gene: TRBD1; j_gene: TRBJ1-3; abundance: .; CDR3nt: TGTGCCAGCACCCAGGACAGGGATAGTAACACCATATATTTT; CDR3aa: CASTQDRDSNTIYF
v_gene: TRBV5-1; d_gene: TRBD2; j_gene: TRBJ2-3; abundance: .; CDR3nt: TGCGCCAGCAGCCTCGGGACTAGCGGAGATACGCAGTATTTT; CDR3aa: CASSLGTSGDTQYF
v_gene: TRBV5-1; d_gene: .; j_gene: TRBJ2-3; abundance: .; CDR3nt: TGCGCCAGCTGCCCCGTTTGGGGGGGCACCACAGATACGCAGTATTTT; CDR3aa: CASCPVWGGTTDTQYF
v_gene: TRBV5-1; d_gene: TRBD2; j_gene: TRBJ2-3; abundance: .; CDR3nt: TGCGCCAGCAGCTTGGGAGCGGGAGGGACCACAGATACGCAGTATTTT; CDR3aa: CASSLGAGGTTDTQYF
v_gene: TRBV18; d_gene: .; j_gene: TRBJ2-5; abundance: once; CDR3nt: TGTGCCAGCTCACCTTATACTAGCAGAGAAGAGACCCAGTACTTC; CDR3aa: CASSPYTSREETQYF
v_gene: TRBV10-2; d_gene: .; j_gene: TRBJ1-3; abundance: .; CDR3nt: TGCGCCAGCAGACGGGACTCAGACTCTGGAAACACCATATATTTT; CDR3aa: CASRRDSDSGNTIYF
v_gene: TRBV7-9; d_gene: .; j_gene: TRBJ1-6; abundance: .; CDR3nt: TGTGCCAGCAGCGCCCTTGGGCTTGGGGAGGATTCACCCCTCCACTTT; CDR3aa: CASSALGLGEDSPLHF
v_gene: TRBV7-8; d_gene: TRBD1; j_gene: TRBJ2-7; abundance: .; CDR3nt: TGTGCCAGCAGCTTAGTGGGGACAGGGAACTACGAGCAGTACTTC; CDR3aa: CASSLVGTGNYEQYF
v_gene: TRBV10-3; d_gene: .; j_gene: TRBJ2-5; abundance: .; CDR3nt: TGTGCCATCAGTGACACTCCGCAAGAGACCCAGTACTTC; CDR3aa: CAISDTPQETQYF
v_gene: TRBV7-9; d_gene: .; j_gene: TRBJ2-7; abundance: .; CDR3nt: TGTGCCAGCAGCTTAATGGGCGGGGCAGCCTACGAGCAGTACTTC; CDR3aa: CASSLMGGAAYEQYF
v_gene: TRBV7-9; d_gene: .; j_gene: TRBJ1-1; abundance: .; CDR3nt: TGTGCCAGCAGCTTAGAGGTCTCTGGGCGTGAAGCTTTCTTT; CDR3aa: CASSLEVSGREAFF
v_gene: TRBV15; d_gene: TRBD1; j_gene: TRBJ1-5; abundance: .; CDR3nt: TGTGCCACCAGCAGACTCGTGACAGGGGGCAATCAGCCCCAGCATTTT; CDR3aa: CATSRLVTGGNQPQHF
v_gene: TRBV19; d_gene: .; j_gene: TRBJ1-1; abundance: .; CDR3nt: TGTGCCAGTAGCCCTGCTTGGGGGAGGAGGAACACTGAAGCTTTCTTT; CDR3aa: CASSPAWGRRNTEAFF
v_gene: TRBV7-7; d_gene: TRBD2; j_gene: TRBJ2-5; abundance: .; CDR3nt: TGTGCCAGCAGCTGGGGAGCGGGAGATGCCGTGGAGACCCAGTACTTC; CDR3aa: CASSWGAGDAVETQYF
v_gene: TRBV11-2; d_gene: .; j_gene: TRBJ1-1; abundance: few; CDR3nt: TGTGCCAGCAGCTTAGGCGGCAGGGTACAGACTGAAGCTTTCTTT; CDR3aa: CASSLGGRVQTEAFF
v_gene: TRBV19; d_gene: TRBD1; j_gene: TRBJ2-1; abundance: .; CDR3nt: TGTGCCAGTAGTCTCCAGGGGGCGGCCCCCGACAATGAGCAGTTCTTC; CDR3aa: CASSLQGAAPDNEQFF
v_gene: TRBV27; d_gene: TRBD1; j_gene: TRBJ1-5; abundance: .; CDR3nt: TGTGCCAGCAGTTTAGGGACAGGGTGGGATCAGCCCCAGCATTTT; CDR3aa: CASSLGTGWDQPQHF
v_gene: TRBV25-1; d_gene: .; j_gene: TRBJ1-4; abundance: few; CDR3nt: TGTGCCAGCAGATCCAGGGGAGCAACTAATGAAAAACTGTTTTTT; CDR3aa: CASRSRGATNEKLFF
v_gene: TRBV5-5; d_gene: TRBD1; j_gene: TRBJ1-4; abundance: .; CDR3nt: TGTGCCAGCAGCTTGGGTCAGGGGGAATTTGCAACTAATGAAAAACTGTTTTTT; CDR3aa: CASSLGQGEFATNEKLFF
v_gene: TRBV6-5; d_gene: .; j_gene: TRBJ1-3; abundance: .; CDR3nt: TGTGCCAGCAGTTACAGCCGATTCTCTGGAAACACCATATATTTT; CDR3aa: CASSYSRFSGNTIYF
v_gene: TRBV6-6; d_gene: .; j_gene: TRBJ1-1; abundance: .; CDR3nt: TGTGCCAGCAGTAAATCTCAGGGGATGAACACTGAAGCTTTCTTT; CDR3aa: CASSKSQGMNTEAFF
v_gene: TRBV9; d_gene: .; j_gene: TRBJ2-2; abundance: once; CDR3nt: TGTGCCAGCAGCGTAGGGGCTAGCGCGATGGCCGGGGAGCTGTTTTTT; CDR3aa: CASSVGASAMAGELFF